Below are 25 T cell receptor beta chains sequenced from a single sample in a study of technical replicates of blood from several donors. Libraries were prepared by immunoSEQ multiplex PCR; TCRdb keeps only in-frame clonotypes and omits some of them. The table shows 65,000 to 95,000 clones, with 85% to 95% occurring only once. Sample: T cells isolated from PBMCs. These receptors all stem from a human donor in good health.

The chain couples TRBV29-1 to TRBJ1-1; perhaps TRBD1 as D (6 bases). The length of the CDR3 is 13 residues. CDR1 is SQVTM, CDR2 ANQGSEA, per germline. V shed 6 bases and J shed 7 bases, with 18 bases lying between them. CDR3 DNA sequence: TGCAGCGTAGCCGGGACACTGACTAATGAAGCTTTCTTT. Its translation is CSVAGTLTNEAFF.

This rearrangement joins TRBV20-1 to TRBJ2-7; D gene uncertain. Trimming shortened V by 7 bases and J by 1 base, and 8 bases separated the two germline ends. CDR3 length: 11 residues. Germline loops: CDR1 DFQATT, CDR2 SNEGSKA (reference sequence). CDR3: CSGTYSYEQYF. DNA of the CDR3: TGCAGTGGAACATATTCCTACGAGCAGTACTTC.

The chain uses TRBV5-1 and TRBJ1-6; no clear D gene. The CDR3 contains 14 residues. V lost 0 bases, J lost 9 bases, and 10 bases lay in between. The germline CDR1 and CDR2 sequences are SGHRS and YFSETQ. CDR3 sequence (DNA): TGCGCCAGCAGCTTGGGACAATTCAGTTCACCCCTCCACTTT. This sequence encodes CASSLGQFSSPLHF.

Written as DNA, the CDR3 is TGTGCCAGCAGTTTAGGTCAGACGCGGGCCTATGGCTACACCTTC. It codes for CASSLGQTRAYGYTF. The chain employs TRBV28 and TRBJ1-2; D unresolved. Germline-derived CDR1 and CDR2 are MDHEN and SYDVKM. The germline V and J ends were trimmed by 2 bases and 4 bases, with 14 bases remaining between them. The CDR3 contains 15 residues.

The chain carries TRBV14 and TRBJ2-3; the D is unclear. V lost 1 base and J 4 bases, leaving 6 bases between the germline ends. The CDR3 totals 13 residues. The germline gives CDR1 SGHDN, CDR2 FVKESK. DNA of the CDR3: TGTGCCAGCAGCCAAGTCTCCGCAGATACGCAGTATTTT. This encodes CASSQVSADTQYF.

This clone has just one count. The chain couples TRBV2 to TRBJ2-7, with 9 bases aligning to TRBD2. The CDR3 spans 12 residues. Germline V gene lookup returns CDR1 SNHLY and CDR2 FYNNEI. V was clipped by 0 bases and J by 11 bases; unmatched bases: 2. CDR3 sequence (DNA): TGTGCCAGCAGTGAAGCGGGGACTAGCAAGTACTTC. Residues: CASSEAGTSKYF.

J is TRBJ2-7 and V is TRBV28; D is ambiguous. V was clipped by 6 bases and J by 0 bases, with 15 bases between them. Germline V CDR1 and CDR2: MDHEN, SYDVKM. CDR3 length: 15 residues. The CDR3 DNA is TGTGCCAGCAGCGCCTTGGGCGAGAGCTCCTACGAGCAGTACTTC. The encoded protein is CASSALGESSYEQYF.

This clone has more than one count but fewer than ten. The chain carries TRBV4-1 and TRBJ2-1; 10 nucleotides match TRBD2. The J segment lost 8 bases and the V segment lost 1 base, leaving 14 bases of the junction unmatched. This CDR3 region has 18 residues. Germline V CDR1 and CDR2: MGHRA, YSYEKL. CDR3 in amino acids: CASSQGALKREGRHEQFF. Written as DNA, the CDR3 is TGCGCCAGCAGCCAAGGGGCACTAAAGCGGGAGGGCCGTCATGAGCAGTTCTTC.

The chain is built from TRBV19 and TRBJ2-3; TRBD1 might be the D (5 bases). The CDR3 spans 14 residues. Germline values: CDR1 LNHDA, CDR2 SQIVND (reference sequence). The V end lost 1 base, the J end lost 4 bases, and 9 bases lay between the germline ends. Here the CDR3 reads CASSIVAGPDTQYF. The DNA for the CDR3 is TGTGCCAGTAGTATAGTGGCAGGGCCAGATACGCAGTATTTT. The full variable domain, in which reference TRBV19 and TRBJ2-3 provide the parts outside the CDR3, is DGGITQSPKYLFRKEGQNVTLSCEQNLNHDAMYWYRQDPGQGLRLIYYSQIVNDFQKGDIAEGYSVSREKKESFPLTVTSAQKNPTAFYLCASSIVAGPDTQYFGPGTRLTVL.

The chain uses TRBV6-1 and TRBJ2-1, with D perhaps matching TRBD1 (6 bases). V gave up 4 bases and J gave up 4 bases, with 11 bases separating them. In germline, CDR1 is MNHNS, CDR2 SASEGT. The CDR3 totals 14 residues. CDR3 region: CASSGDILYNEQFF. As DNA, the CDR3 is TGTGCCAGCAGTGGGGACATTCTATACAATGAGCAGTTCTTC.

J is TRBJ2-7 and V is TRBV7-9; TRBD2 might be the D (6 bases). V was trimmed by 4 bases and J by 2 bases, leaving 24 bases between them. Germline-derived CDR1 and CDR2 are SEHNR and FQNEAQ (reference sequence). This CDR3 region has 18 residues. The CDR3 loop is CASSSRGAPRTGAYEQYF. The CDR3 coding sequence is TGTGCCAGCAGCTCGCGCGGGGCTCCCCGCACGGGGGCCTACGAGCAGTACTTC. The full variable domain, completed using reference TRBV7-9 and TRBJ2-7, is DTGVSQNPRHKITKRGQNVTFRCDPISEHNRLYWYRQTLGQGPEFLTYFQNEAQLEKSRLLSDRFSAERPKGSFSTLEIQRTEQGDSAMYLCASSSRGAPRTGAYEQYFGPGTRLTVT.

The DNA of the CDR3 is TGCGCCAGCAGCCAAGTAGGGACACCGTATGAACATGGTCAGTACTTC. This translates into CASSQVGTPYEHGQYF. This chain joins TRBV4-1 and TRBJ2-4, with TRBD1 as a possible D gene (6 bases). The ends were cut back, 1 base at V and 12 bases at J, with 22 bases in the middle. Germline V lookup: CDR1 MGHRA, CDR2 YSYEKL. This CDR3 is built from 16 residues.

The chain has TRBV19 and TRBJ2-3, with D perhaps TRBD1 (6 bases). The length of the CDR3 is 14 residues. The germline V gene has CDR1 LNHDA and CDR2 SQIVND (reference sequence). V was shortened by 0 bases and J by 3 bases, with 7 bases between the two germline ends. The CDR3: CASSIDTGTDTQYF. CDR3 coding DNA: TGTGCCAGTAGTATAGATACAGGGACAGATACGCAGTATTTT.

This clone showed up just a few times. This chain links TRBV7-9 with TRBJ2-1, with 10 nucleotides matching TRBD2. The V gene end was trimmed by 5 bases and the J gene end by 6 bases; junction bases not matched to a gene: 13. Per germline, CDR1 SEHNR and CDR2 FQNEAQ (reference sequence). This CDR3 has 17 residues. DNA of the CDR3: TGTGCCAGCAGCACGACTAGCGGGCACCTAACTTTCAATGAGCAGTTCTTC. Its protein is CASSTTSGHLTFNEQFF.

The genes are TRBV5-1 and TRBJ1-3; D is undetermined. CDR3 size: 15 residues. V dropped 3 bases and J dropped 1 base, with 11 bases sitting between them. CDR1 and CDR2 from the germline V gene are SGHRS and YFSETQ. The CDR3 protein is CASSSGSGSGNTIYF. The CDR3 DNA follows: TGCGCCAGCAGCTCCGGCTCGGGTTCTGGAAACACCATATATTTT.

V usage is TRBV5-1 and J usage is TRBJ1-5; D gene unclear. V was trimmed by 4 bases and J by 11 bases, leaving 25 bases between them. CDR3 length equals 16 residues. Looked up from germline, CDR1 is SGHRS and CDR2 is YFSETQ. The CDR3 region is CASSPLGGQAQLAQHF. For the CDR3, the DNA is TGCGCCAGCAGCCCATTAGGAGGGCAGGCGCAATTAGCCCAGCATTTT.

The rearrangement joins TRBV4-2 to TRBJ2-1, with D possibly TRBD1 on 5 matching bases. Trimming cost V 4 bases and J 8 bases, with 9 bases left between them. This CDR3 is built from 12 residues. CDR1 is LGHNA, CDR2 YNFKEQ, per germline. The CDR3 nucleotides are TGTGCCAGCAGCCTCAGGGATCATGAGCAGTTCTTC. Protein sequence: CASSLRDHEQFF.

This clone appeared once. The rearrangement links TRBV5-3 to TRBJ2-5, with 9 bases lining up with TRBD1. TRBV5-3 is flagged as an ORF with uncertain function. V lost 4 bases and J lost 5; bases outside the gene matches: 9. This CDR3 has 15 amino acids. The CDR3 coding sequence is TGTGCCAGAAGCCCTCTCACAGGGGGCGGCGAGACCCAGTACTTC. Amino acids: CARSPLTGGGETQYF.

This clone turned up a few times. The genes are TRBV7-3 and TRBJ1-1; 7 bases align to TRBD1. Germline loops: CDR1 SGHTA, CDR2 FQGTGA. V trimming: 5 bases; J trimming: 4 bases; junction bases outside the gene matches: 13. The CDR3 runs 16 residues. The CDR3 protein is CASSRSGGQHTTEAFF. The CDR3 DNA is TGTGCCAGCAGCCGCTCCGGGGGACAGCACACCACTGAAGCTTTCTTT.

This clone was seen just once. This chain connects TRBV29-1 to TRBJ2-1; 8 positions match TRBD1. The CDR3 has 13 amino acids. Germline CDR1 is SQVTM and CDR2 is ANQGSEA. The trim removed 7 bases at V and 0 bases at J, leaving 2 bases unmatched. The CDR3 spells CSGTGGSYNEQFF. The DNA for the CDR3 is TGCAGCGGTACAGGGGGCTCCTACAATGAGCAGTTCTTC.

On this clone itself: This sample includes further DNA sequences coding for the same CDR3. The chain joins TRBV5-1 to TRBJ2-7, with D possibly matching TRBD1 (5 bases). Looked up from germline, CDR1 is SGHRS and CDR2 is YFSETQ. The CDR3 has 13 amino acids. Trimming removed 4 bases from V and 2 bases from J, with 10 bases in between. Here the CDR3 reads CASSLAGTYEQYF. In DNA form, the CDR3 reads TGCGCCAGCAGCCTGGCAGGGACCTACGAGCAGTACTTC.

This chain uses TRBV4-1 with TRBJ2-3; a possible D gene is TRBD2 (5 bases). Germline V gene sequence: CDR1 MGHRA, CDR2 YSYEKL. The CDR3 is made up of 16 amino acids. The V end was cut by 1 base, the J end by 6 bases, with 17 bases between. The CDR3 nucleotides are TGCGCCAGCAGCCAAGGGTCTAGCTTGGGTTGGGATACGCAGTATTTT. It encodes CASSQGSSLGWDTQYF.

V gene TRBV27 combines with J gene TRBJ2-5, with 9 bases lining up with TRBD1. The trim removed 4 bases at V and 3 bases at J, leaving 9 bases unmatched. This CDR3 spans 16 amino acids. Germline values: CDR1 MNHEY, CDR2 SMNVEV (reference sequence). The CDR3 spells CASSSSLGQGKETQYF. CDR3 bases: TGTGCCAGCAGTTCCTCTTTAGGACAGGGGAAAGAGACCCAGTACTTC.

This rearrangement joins TRBV5-1 to TRBJ2-7, with D possibly matching TRBD1 (6 bases). CDR3 size: 13 residues. V lost 3 bases, J lost 2 bases, and 9 bases lay in between. Per germline, CDR1 SGHRS and CDR2 YFSETQ. CDR3 nucleotides: TGCGCCAGCAGCTCCCGGGACACCTACGAGCAGTACTTC. Protein: CASSSRDTYEQYF.

The chain is built from TRBV27 and TRBJ2-3; 11 bases align to TRBD2. The CDR3 loop spans 14 amino acids. J gave up 1 base and V 6 bases, and 0 bases lay outside the gene matches. CDR1 and CDR2 (germline): MNHEY, SMNVEV (reference sequence). Written as DNA, the CDR3 is TGTGCCAGCAGACTAGCGGGAGGCACAGATACGCAGTATTTT. Translation: CASRLAGGTDTQYF.